This T cell receptor (beta chain) was recovered during a study of T cells in Graves' hyperthyroidism and ophthalmopathy. Study overall: Sampling of peripheral blood happened at initial diagnosis, prior to any treatment.

From RNA transcripts, TCR beta CDR3 regions were amplified. HTBI primers were used for first-round RT-PCR of the TCR CDR3. One entry per CDR3 protein, called by TCRdb with MiXCR from the multiplex PCR reads. This table holds roughly 200,000 distinct CDR3 sequences, about 18% found once. This clonotype has ten or more counts. V dropped 4 bases and J dropped 4; count of bases not matched to a gene: 2. The CDR3 length is 14 residues. Germline V gene lookup returns CDR1 SGHTA and CDR2 FQGNSA. The source of this sequence is a man in his forties or fifties with Graves' hyperthyroidism. The material sequenced was blood. The V call is TRBV7-2, the J call TRBJ2-1; 9 nucleotides agree with TRBD1. The CDR3 spells CASSSTGGYNEQFF. The CDR3 DNA reads as TGTGCCAGCAGCTCGACAGGGGGGTACAATGAGCAGTTCTTC.